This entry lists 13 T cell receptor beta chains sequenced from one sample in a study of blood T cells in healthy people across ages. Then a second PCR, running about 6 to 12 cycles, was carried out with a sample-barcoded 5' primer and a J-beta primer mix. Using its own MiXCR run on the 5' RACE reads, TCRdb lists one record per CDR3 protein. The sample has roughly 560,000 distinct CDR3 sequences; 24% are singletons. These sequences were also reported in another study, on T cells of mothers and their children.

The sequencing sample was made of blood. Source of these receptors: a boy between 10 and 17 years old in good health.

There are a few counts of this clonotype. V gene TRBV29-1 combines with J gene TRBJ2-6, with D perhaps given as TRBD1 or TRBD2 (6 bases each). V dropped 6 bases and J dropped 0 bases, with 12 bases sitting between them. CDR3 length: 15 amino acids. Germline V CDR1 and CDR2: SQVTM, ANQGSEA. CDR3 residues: CSVGGHLSGANVLTF. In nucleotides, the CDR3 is TGCAGCGTGGGGGGCCATCTCTCTGGGGCCAACGTCCTGACTTTC. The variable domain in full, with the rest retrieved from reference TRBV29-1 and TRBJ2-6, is SAVISQKPSRDICQRGTSLTIQCQVDSQVTMMFWYRQQPGQSLTLIATANQGSEATYESGFVIDKFPISRPNLTFSTLTVSNMSPEDSSIYLCSVGGHLSGANVLTFGAGSRLTVL.

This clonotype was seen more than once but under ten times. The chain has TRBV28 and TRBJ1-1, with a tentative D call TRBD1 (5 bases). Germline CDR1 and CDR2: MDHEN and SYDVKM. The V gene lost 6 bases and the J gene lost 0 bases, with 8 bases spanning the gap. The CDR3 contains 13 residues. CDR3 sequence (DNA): TGTGCCAGCAGATGGACACTGAACACTGAAGCTTTCTTT. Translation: CASRWTLNTEAFF. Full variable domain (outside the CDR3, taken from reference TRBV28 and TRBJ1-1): DVKVTQSSRYLVKRTGEKVFLECVQDMDHENMFWYRQDPGLGLRLIYFSYDVKMKEKGDIPEGYSVSREKKERFSLILESASTNQTSMYLCASRWTLNTEAFFGQGTRLTVV.

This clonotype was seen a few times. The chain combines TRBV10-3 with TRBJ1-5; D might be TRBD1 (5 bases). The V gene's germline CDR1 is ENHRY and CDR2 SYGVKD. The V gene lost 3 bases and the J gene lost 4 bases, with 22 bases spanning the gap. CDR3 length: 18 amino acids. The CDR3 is CAISDGTDPWEGNQPQHF. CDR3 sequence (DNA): TGTGCCATCAGTGACGGGACGGATCCCTGGGAGGGGAATCAGCCCCAGCATTTT.

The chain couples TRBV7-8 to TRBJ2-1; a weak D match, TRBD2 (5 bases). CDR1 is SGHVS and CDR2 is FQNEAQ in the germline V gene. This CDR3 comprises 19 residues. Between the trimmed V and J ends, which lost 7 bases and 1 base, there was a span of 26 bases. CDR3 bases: TGTGCCAGCACCCTACGCGGGTGGACGGCTAGTATGTCCTACAATGAGCAGTTCTTC. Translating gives CASTLRGWTASMSYNEQFF.

CDR3 residues: CSASLEPYAGTQYF. In nucleotides, the CDR3 is TGCAGTGCTAGTCTAGAGCCCTACGCAGGGACCCAGTACTTC. V is TRBV20-1 and J is TRBJ2-5, with D hard to call. The V gene's germline CDR1 is DFQATT and CDR2 SNEGSKA (reference sequence). Trimming removed 3 bases at V and 7 bases at J, with 18 bases between. This CDR3 has 14 residues.

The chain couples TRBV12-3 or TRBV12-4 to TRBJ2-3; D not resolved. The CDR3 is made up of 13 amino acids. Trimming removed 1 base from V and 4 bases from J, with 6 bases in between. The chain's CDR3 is CASSLGSPDTQYF. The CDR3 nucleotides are TGTGCCAGCAGTTTAGGCTCCCCAGATACGCAGTATTTT.

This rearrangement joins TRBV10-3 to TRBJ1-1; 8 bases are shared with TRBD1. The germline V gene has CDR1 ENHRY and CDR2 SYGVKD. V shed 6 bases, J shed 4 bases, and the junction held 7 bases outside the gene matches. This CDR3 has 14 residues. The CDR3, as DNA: TGTGCCATCAGGGACAGGGATTTCGGCACTGAAGCTTTCTTT. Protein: CAIRDRDFGTEAFF.

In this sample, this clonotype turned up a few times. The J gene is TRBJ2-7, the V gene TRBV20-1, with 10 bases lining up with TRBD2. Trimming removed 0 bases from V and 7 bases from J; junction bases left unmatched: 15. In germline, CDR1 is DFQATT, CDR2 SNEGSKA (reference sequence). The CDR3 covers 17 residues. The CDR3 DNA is TGCAGTGCTAGAGATCCTAGCGGGAGTGAGCTGGTAGGGGAGCAGTACTTC. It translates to CSARDPSGSELVGEQYF.

In DNA form, the CDR3 reads TGTGCCAGCAGCCCCCGGCGGGAGCGGTCAGATACGCAGTATTTT. Translation gives CASSPRRERSDTQYF. This chain connects TRBV28 to TRBJ2-3, with TRBD2 identical over 7 bases. Germline V gene data show CDR1 as MDHEN and CDR2 as SYDVKM. The CDR3 has 15 residues. With V trimmed by 6 bases and J by 4 bases, 10 bases remained unmatched.

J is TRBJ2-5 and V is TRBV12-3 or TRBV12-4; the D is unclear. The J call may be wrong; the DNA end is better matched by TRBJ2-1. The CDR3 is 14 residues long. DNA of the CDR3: TGTGCCAGCAGTTTTCATTCCCGGATCAATGAGCAGTTCTTC. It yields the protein CASSFHSRINEQFF.

CDR3 sequence reads: CASSQAHGDTYEQYF. DNA of the CDR3: TGCGCCAGCAGCCAAGCCCATGGGGACACCTACGAGCAGTACTTC. This chain joins TRBV4-3 and TRBJ2-7, with a weak D call TRBD1 (6 bases). This CDR3 has 15 amino acids. The germline gives CDR1 LGHNA, CDR2 YSLEER. The V gene lost 1 base and the J gene lost 2 bases, with 12 bases spanning the gap.

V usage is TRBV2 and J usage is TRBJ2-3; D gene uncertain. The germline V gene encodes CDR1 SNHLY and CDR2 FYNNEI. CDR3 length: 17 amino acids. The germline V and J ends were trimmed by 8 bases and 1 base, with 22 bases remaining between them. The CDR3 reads CASESDRVGLGTDTQYF. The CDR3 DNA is TGTGCCAGCGAATCCGATCGAGTAGGTCTGGGCACAGATACGCAGTATTTT.

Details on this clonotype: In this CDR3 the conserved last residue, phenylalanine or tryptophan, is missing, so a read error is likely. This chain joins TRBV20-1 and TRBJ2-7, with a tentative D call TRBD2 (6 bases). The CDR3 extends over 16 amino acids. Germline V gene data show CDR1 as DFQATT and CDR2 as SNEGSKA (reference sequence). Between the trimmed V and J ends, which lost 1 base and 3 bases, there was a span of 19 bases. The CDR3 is CSARGTKGREYYEQYL. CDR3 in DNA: TGCAGTGCTAGAGGCACTAAGGGACGGGAGTACTACGAGCAGTACCTC.